These 4 T cell receptor beta chains originate from one sample sequenced in a study of blood T cell repertoires in COVID-19. Some clones are missing from TCRdb's copy, which holds only in-frame ones; the method was immunoSEQ multiplex PCR. The sample lists about 200,000 clones, roughly 88% seen once, with 5% to 7% in the top ten. The sequencing sample was made of PBMCs or T cells enriched from blood (not recorded which). The source of these receptors is a man aged 35 to 55 with acute COVID-19.

The rearrangement joins TRBV7-9 to TRBJ1-4; 8 positions match TRBD1. This CDR3 is built from 14 residues. Germline lookup yields CDR1 SEHNR and CDR2 FQNEAQ (reference sequence). The ends lost 6 bases at V and 3 bases at J; junction bases unmatched: 3. The DNA for the CDR3 is TGTGCCAGCAGTTCACAGGGGGCTAATGAAAAACTGTTTTTT. It specifies CASSSQGANEKLFF.

V and J are TRBV7-8 and TRBJ1-6, with D possibly TRBD1 on 5 matching bases. Deletions cut 5 bases from V and 10 bases from J, with 24 bases between. This CDR3 is built from 17 residues. Germline V gives CDR1 SGHVS, CDR2 FQNEAQ. CDR3 sequence reads: CASSLRQNFNSVSPLHF. DNA of the CDR3: TGTGCCAGCAGCCTTCGACAGAACTTCAATTCCGTCTCACCCCTCCACTTT.

J is TRBJ2-2 and V is TRBV4-3; no definite D call. With 1 base removed from V and 11 bases from J, the gap between germline ends came to 5 bases. From germline, CDR1 is LGHNA and CDR2 YSLEER. The CDR3 is made up of 11 amino acids. The CDR3 protein is CASSQGGELFF. In DNA, the CDR3 is TGCGCCAGCAGCCAAGGAGGAGAGCTGTTTTTT.

The CDR3 DNA reads as TGTGCCAGCAGGGGGGCTAGTTACACTGAAGCTTTCTTT. This sequence encodes CASRGASYTEAFF. V is TRBV28 and J is TRBJ1-1; the D gene is possibly TRBD1 (6 bases). V gave up 6 bases and J gave up 3 bases, with 11 bases separating them. This CDR3 has 13 amino acids. CDR1 and CDR2 (germline): MDHEN, SYDVKM.